The 2 T cell receptor beta chains below were found in one sample sequenced in a study of T cells expressing NK-cell markers. TCRdb re-called the 5' RACE reads; every CDR3 protein appears as one record, without DNA. This sample's table has roughly 420,000 distinct CDR3 sequences. Specimen: blood T cells: a sorted CD56 or NKG2C T cell subset, CD4+ or CD8+ T cells, or bulk PBMC T cells (not recorded which). These receptors all stem from a woman aged 18-69 years in good health.

V gene TRBV25-1 combines with J gene TRBJ1-5. The CDR3 extends over 14 amino acids. Germline assignment: CDR1 MGHDK and CDR2 SYGVNS. The chain's CDR3 is CASSESASEQPQHF.

The genes are TRBV7-2 and TRBJ2-5; absent DNA, TCRdb's TRBD2 call cannot be checked. Germline CDR1 SGHTA, CDR2 FQGNSA. The CDR3 is 15 amino acids. CDR3 amino acids: CASSLELRGGETQYF. Full variable domain (missing parts from reference TRBV7-2 and TRBJ2-5): GAGVSQSPSNKVTEKGKDVELRCDPISGHTALYWYRQSLGQGLEFLIYFQGNSAPDKSGLPSDRFSAERTGGSVSTLTIQRTQQEDSAVYLCASSLELRGGETQYFGPGTRLLVL.